Included here is one TCR beta chain sequence, with context. The sample belongs to a study of blood T cell repertoires in COVID-19. At the level of the study: Some COVID-19 samples were acute and others convalescent; all came from the United States, Italy and Spain.

The CDR3 has 14 residues. The trim removed 7 bases at V and 1 base at J, leaving 7 bases unmatched. Per germline, CDR1 SGHRS and CDR2 YFSETQ. Original methodology: Nucleated cell number was recorded as an estimate derived from reference gene primer amplification. TCRdb keeps only in-frame clones here, not all; method: immunoSEQ multiplex PCR. V and J calls and clone size come straight from that table; D and trimming were deduced from the DNA. The sample has around 160,000 clones, approximately 78% seen once. Sequencing was done on a sample of peripheral blood. The gene calls are TRBV5-1 and TRBJ2-7, with TRBD1 matching 8 bases. The TCR was taken from a human donor in a cohort sampled during active COVID-19. The CDR3 DNA follows: TGCGCCAGCTGGGACAGGAGCCGATCCTACGAGCAGTACTTC. Translation: CASWDRSRSYEQYF.